Listed here are 21 T cell receptor beta chains from one sample, sequenced in a study of blood T cell repertoires in COVID-19. Sequencing was performed with immunoSEQ multiplex PCR; in TCRdb, only in-frame clones are kept and a portion is missing. Of roughly 200,000 clones listed, roughly 85% are singletons. The sequencing sample was made of PBMCs or T cells enriched from blood (not recorded which). These receptors were taken from a woman in her forties with acute COVID-19.

This clone was observed once. This chain connects TRBV28 to TRBJ2-6, with 10 bases lining up with TRBD1. Germline V gene data show CDR1 as MDHEN and CDR2 as SYDVKM. The ends lost 3 bases at V and 14 bases at J; junction bases unmatched: 10. The CDR3 extends over 15 amino acids. The chain's CDR3 is CASSLGTGVSPFLTF. CDR3 nucleotides: TGTGCCAGCAGTTTGGGGACAGGGGTCTCGCCCTTCCTGACTTTC.

The chain couples TRBV7-3 to TRBJ2-1, with a tentative D call TRBD2 (5 bases). Germline V CDR1 and CDR2: SGHTA, FQGTGA. V lost 1 base to trimming and J lost 4 bases, with 11 bases between them. This CDR3 is 15 amino acids long. The CDR3 DNA sequence: TGTGCCAGCAGCTTAAGCGGCGGGCGATACAATGAGCAGTTCTTC. Amino acids: CASSLSGGRYNEQFF. Full variable domain (rest looked up from reference TRBV7-3 and TRBJ2-1): GAGVSQTPSNKVTEKGKYVELRCDPISGHTALYWYRQSLGQGPEFLIYFQGTGAADDSGLPNDRFFAVRPEGSVSTLKIQRTERGDSAVYLCASSLSGGRYNEQFFGPGTRLTVL.

CDR3 sequence reads: CASSLGTRLLEQYF. The CDR3 DNA follows: TGTGCCAGCAGCTTAGGCACTCGACTGCTAGAGCAGTACTTC. The chain links TRBV7-6 to TRBJ2-7, with D hard to call. The germline V gene has CDR1 SGHVS and CDR2 FNYEAQ. This CDR3 has 14 residues. The V gene lost 1 base and the J gene lost 7 bases, with 14 bases spanning the gap.

This clone showed up just a few times. This chain joins TRBV14 and TRBJ2-5; TRBD2 agrees at 11 bases. Trimming took 5 bases from V and 4 from J; bases not matched to a gene: 3. The CDR3 spans 14 residues. Germline V gene sequence: CDR1 SGHDN, CDR2 FVKESK. CDR3 loop: CASSSGLAGETQYF. CDR3 sequence (DNA): TGTGCCAGCAGCTCAGGACTAGCGGGAGAGACCCAGTACTTC. Using reference TRBV14 and TRBJ2-5 for the parts outside the CDR3, the full variable domain is EAGVTQFPSHSVIEKGQTVTLRCDPISGHDNLYWYRRVMGKEIKFLLHFVKESKQDESGMPNNRFLAERTGGTYSTLKVQPAELEDSGVYFCASSSGLAGETQYFGPGTRLLVL.

This rearrangement joins TRBV5-1 to TRBJ2-1; possibly TRBD2 for D (5 bases). V lost 0 bases to trimming and J lost 2 bases, with 12 bases between them. Per germline, CDR1 SGHRS and CDR2 YFSETQ. The CDR3 has 16 residues. The CDR3: CASSLDIASTYNEQFF. The CDR3, as DNA: TGCGCCAGCAGCTTGGATATAGCGTCCACCTACAATGAGCAGTTCTTC.

V gene TRBV19 combines with J gene TRBJ2-2, with unresolved D. The length of the CDR3 is 14 residues. CDR1 LNHDA and CDR2 SQIVND come from the germline V gene (reference sequence). With 5 bases removed from V and 3 bases from J, the gap between germline ends came to 10 bases. This chain's CDR3 is CASSPGYYTGELFF. The CDR3 DNA sequence: TGTGCCAGTAGTCCCGGGTATTACACCGGGGAGCTGTTTTTT.

The CDR3 spells CASSVGLLQETQYF. CDR3 bases: TGTGCCAGCAGCGTAGGACTACTGCAAGAGACCCAGTACTTC. This sequence joins TRBV9 and TRBJ2-5; D possibly corresponds to TRBD2 (5 bases). CDR1 is SGDLS and CDR2 is YYNGEE in the germline V gene. The CDR3 covers 14 residues. Trimming shortened V by 0 bases and J by 2 bases, and 8 bases separated the two germline ends. Filled out from reference TRBV9 and TRBJ2-5, the complete variable domain reads DSGVTQTPKHLITATGQRVTLRCSPRSGDLSVYWYQQSLDQGLQFLIQYYNGEERAKGNILERFSAQQFPDLHSELNLSSLELGDSALYFCASSVGLLQETQYFGPGTRLLVL.

This clone was counted at least ten times. The V gene is TRBV7-3, the J gene TRBJ2-7; D uncertain. Trimming left V 0 bases short and J 5 bases short, with 17 bases between. This CDR3 is 16 amino acids long. CDR1 and CDR2 from the germline V gene are SGHTA and FQGTGA. The CDR3 loop reads CASSLTPPRWADEQYF. The CDR3, as DNA: TGTGCCAGCAGCTTAACTCCTCCCCGGTGGGCCGACGAGCAGTACTTC.

The chain has TRBV4-1 and TRBJ2-7; D unresolved. Germline CDR1 MGHRA, CDR2 YSYEKL. The V and J ends lost 3 bases and 3 bases respectively, with 15 bases between them. CDR3 length equals 15 residues. The CDR3 nucleotides are TGCGCCAGCAGCCAGCCCACGCGACTCAACTACGAGCAGTACTTC. As protein: CASSQPTRLNYEQYF.

The CDR3 sequence: CASSPQGINTGELFF. CDR3 DNA: TGTGCCAGTAGCCCCCAGGGGATCAACACCGGGGAGCTGTTTTTT. The chain uses TRBV19 and TRBJ2-2, with a possible D match to TRBD1 (6 bases). This CDR3 is built from 15 residues. Germline values: CDR1 LNHDA, CDR2 SQIVND (reference sequence). V was clipped by 6 bases and J by 2 bases, with 13 bases between them.

The rearrangement uses TRBV3-1 (or the pseudogene TRBV3-2) and TRBJ2-3; D not resolved. Trimming shortened V by 1 base and J by 3 bases, and 5 bases separated the two germline ends. Germline CDR1 and CDR2: LGHDT and YNNKEL (reference sequence). The CDR3 totals 13 residues. Here the CDR3 DNA reads TGTGCCAGCAGCCAAGCCCCGACAGATACGCAGTATTTT. Translation: CASSQAPTDTQYF.

V is TRBV18 and J is TRBJ2-1, with 10 bases lining up with TRBD2. This CDR3 region has 14 residues. Per the germline V gene, CDR1 is KGHSH and CDR2 is LQKENI. J was trimmed by 7 bases and V by 3 bases; bases with no gene match: 3. The CDR3 coding sequence is TGTGCCAGCTCACCCGGGACTAGCGAGAATGAGCAGTTCTTC. It specifies CASSPGTSENEQFF.

This clone was seen only a few times. The V gene is TRBV2, the J gene TRBJ2-1, with D perhaps matching TRBD2 (6 bases). The CDR3 has 15 residues. Per germline, CDR1 SNHLY and CDR2 FYNNEI. Deletions cut 6 bases from V and 5 bases from J, with 17 bases between. In nucleotides, the CDR3 is TGTGCCAGCAGAATTAGCGGAGGAAGCCACAATGAGCAGTTCTTC. Translated: CASRISGGSHNEQFF.

The chain carries TRBV5-8 and TRBJ2-5; D gene ambiguous. Trimming shortened V by 3 bases and J by 5 bases, and 5 bases separated the two germline ends. The CDR3 sequence is 11 residues long. From germline, CDR1 is SGHTS and CDR2 YDEGEE. CDR3 loop: CASSSGETQYF. As DNA, the CDR3 is TGTGCCAGCAGCTCCGGTGAGACCCAGTACTTC.

The chain uses TRBV24-1 and TRBJ2-1; no definite D call. The CDR3 length is 11 residues. Germline V gene data show CDR1 as KGHDR and CDR2 as SFDVKD. The V end was cut by 5 bases, the J end by 7 bases, with 5 bases between. The CDR3 protein is CATSVINEQFF. In nucleotides, the CDR3 is TGTGCCACCAGTGTTATTAATGAGCAGTTCTTC.

J is TRBJ2-7 and V is TRBV9, with TRBD1 matching 7 bases. The germline CDR1 and CDR2 sequences are SGDLS and YYNGEE. V lost 3 bases to trimming and J lost 1 base; unmatched junction nucleotides: 1. The CDR3 is 13 residues long. The CDR3 sequence: CASSAGQSYEQYF. For the CDR3, the DNA is TGTGCCAGCAGCGCGGGACAGTCCTACGAGCAGTACTTC. Combining the CDR3 with reference TRBV9 and TRBJ2-7 gives the whole variable domain DSGVTQTPKHLITATGQRVTLRCSPRSGDLSVYWYQQSLDQGLQFLIQYYNGEERAKGNILERFSAQQFPDLHSELNLSSLELGDSALYFCASSAGQSYEQYFGPGTRLTVT.

The chain joins TRBV6-5 to TRBJ2-3, with a tentative D call TRBD1 (5 bases). Germline-derived CDR1 and CDR2 are MNHEY and SVGAGI. CDR3 length: 16 amino acids. V was pared by 0 bases and J by 2 bases, with 12 bases between. The CDR3 nucleotides are TGTGCCAGCAGTTACTCTAAGGGGCGCCTCACAGATACGCAGTATTTT. It translates to CASSYSKGRLTDTQYF.

This rearrangement joins TRBV29-1 to TRBJ1-5; TRBD1 is a possible D gene (5 bases). Between the trimmed V and J ends, which lost 8 bases and 7 bases, there was a span of 15 bases. This CDR3 contains 12 residues. In germline, CDR1 is SQVTM, CDR2 ANQGSEA. The CDR3 here is CSLRTKNQPQHF. Here the CDR3 DNA reads TGCAGCTTAAGGACAAAGAACCAGCCCCAGCATTTT.

The genes are TRBV14 and TRBJ2-2, with D possibly TRBD1 on 6 matching bases. Deletions cut 3 bases from V and 2 bases from J, with 13 bases between. Germline values: CDR1 SGHDN, CDR2 FVKESK. The CDR3 sequence is 16 residues long. The CDR3 region has the DNA TGTGCCAGCAGCCAGTCTGGGGGCCCTAACACCGGGGAGCTGTTTTTT. It yields the protein CASSQSGGPNTGELFF.

This clone was counted once. The chain recombines TRBV19 with TRBJ2-7; TRBD2 matches at 13 bases. The germline V gene has CDR1 LNHDA and CDR2 SQIVND (reference sequence). The CDR3 totals 12 residues. The CDR3 DNA reads as TGTCGGACTAGCGGGAGATCCTACGAGCAGTACTTC. Encoded protein: CRTSGRSYEQYF.

V is TRBV6-4 and J is TRBJ1-2, with D possibly TRBD1 on 5 matching bases. The germline V and J ends were trimmed by 0 bases and 4 bases, with 12 bases remaining between them. This CDR3 comprises 15 residues. Germline CDR1 reads MRHNA; CDR2 reads SNTAGT. This CDR3 is CASSDSLGLPYGYTF. As DNA, the CDR3 is TGTGCCAGCAGTGACTCGTTGGGGCTCCCCTATGGCTACACCTTC.